This T cell receptor beta chain appears in the sequencing data of a study of shared clonotypes between healthy human individuals. Overall study: Each donor had three CD4 naive, three CD4 memory, two CD8 naive and one CD8 memory plate.

The authors split each subset's genomic DNA evenly across several immunoSEQ plates. Replicate PCRs from sorted subsets contained 200 ng DNA, which is around 30,000 T cell genomes. Assay used: immunoSEQ multiplex PCR; TCRdb lists only in-frame clones, some missing. The table records approximately 2.5 million clones, 90% to 95% of them present only once. The trim removed 5 bases at V and 1 base at J, leaving 10 bases unmatched. Per the germline V gene, CDR1 is SGHAT and CDR2 is FQNNGV. The CDR3 extends over 17 amino acids. The sequence came from a man aged 18 to 35 in good health. Some clones in this sample may be carry-over from other donors' samples. The chain combines TRBV11-2 with TRBJ2-1, with TRBD1 identical over 8 bases. The sequenced sample was naive CD4+ T cells from PBMCs. Subset noted: CD45RA+ positively selected. CDR3 residues: CASSTRSDRGSYNEQFF. The CDR3 nucleotides read TGTGCCAGCAGCACACGCAGCGACAGGGGTTCCTACAATGAGCAGTTCTTC.